One and the same sample provided the 28 T cell receptor beta chains below, sequenced in a study of control samples from healthy donors and cancer patients (TCRdb year 2020). Preparation of the library involved the immunoSEQ multiplex PCR assay. Held by TCRdb, this immuneACCESS table contains in-frame sequences only and omits some clones. Under half of the omission traces to an unresolved V gene where checked; the cause of the rest is unknown. Present in this sample are 130,000 or so clones, more than 70% of which were seen just once. Around 3% of the sample rests with the top ten. The specimen was blood. The receptor source for this set is a man aged 45-65 years in good health.

The genes are TRBV7-9 and TRBJ2-1; TRBD2 aligns across 9 bases. This CDR3 is 15 amino acids long. V trimming: 0 bases; J trimming: 12 bases; junction bases outside the gene matches: 9. Germline assignment: CDR1 SEHNR and CDR2 FQNEAQ (reference sequence). This CDR3 reads CASSLALAGAEGQFF. The CDR3 bases are TGTGCCAGCAGCTTAGCCTTAGCGGGGGCTGAAGGGCAGTTCTTC.

The CDR3 DNA sequence: TGTGCCAGCAGTAGCGGGGGGGCGACAGATACGCAGTATTTT. This encodes CASSSGGATDTQYF. The V gene is TRBV5-8, the J gene TRBJ2-3; TRBD2 matches at 11 bases. The CDR3 runs 14 residues. V gave up 5 bases and J gave up 3 bases; unmatched junction bases: 2. The germline gives CDR1 SGHTS, CDR2 YDEGEE.

The chain has TRBV11-2 and TRBJ1-2, with D uncertain. Per the germline V gene, CDR1 is SGHAT and CDR2 is FQNNGV. The germline V and J ends were trimmed by 4 bases and 2 bases, with 14 bases remaining between them. This CDR3 comprises 15 residues. The CDR3 reads CASSSLWRGNYGYTF. DNA for the CDR3: TGTGCCAGCAGCTCCCTATGGCGGGGAAACTATGGCTACACCTTC.

The rearrangement joins TRBV20-1 to TRBJ1-2, with no clear D. The CDR3 has 11 amino acids. The V end lost 6 bases, the J end lost 8 bases, and 13 bases lay between the germline ends. CDR1 is DFQATT, CDR2 SNEGSKA, per germline (reference sequence). The CDR3 sequence: CSAQSSWGYTF. CDR3 in DNA: TGCAGTGCCCAATCGTCTTGGGGCTACACCTTC.

This clone was counted once. J is TRBJ1-5 and V is TRBV6-1; TRBD1 might be the D (5 bases). The CDR3 is 15 residues long. The germline V gene has CDR1 MNHNS and CDR2 SASEGT. Deletions cut 2 bases from V and 4 bases from J, with 12 bases between. In DNA, the CDR3 is TGTGCCAGCAGTGAAATCTGGGGCGGAAATCAGCCCCAGCATTTT. Translating it yields CASSEIWGGNQPQHF.

The genes are TRBV7-3 and TRBJ2-3; D uncertain. CDR1 and CDR2 (germline): SGHTA, FQGTGA. The CDR3 consists of 15 residues. V was clipped by 4 bases and J by 2 bases, with 13 bases between them. The CDR3 is CASSSEHGPTDTQYF. In DNA form, the CDR3 reads TGTGCCAGCAGCTCGGAACACGGCCCCACAGATACGCAGTATTTT.

The rearrangement uses TRBV2 and TRBJ1-6; 10 bases line up with TRBD1. This CDR3 has 15 residues. J lost 10 bases, V lost 11 bases, and 14 bases had no gene match. The germline V gene encodes CDR1 SNHLY and CDR2 FYNNEI. The CDR3 sequence: CAGERDRGAQSPLHF. In DNA, the CDR3 is TGTGCCGGCGAGAGGGACAGGGGTGCTCAGTCACCCCTCCACTTT.

V is TRBV7-2 and J is TRBJ2-7; TRBD1 matches at 8 bases. The CDR3 consists of 14 residues. V was pared by 1 base and J by 4 bases, with 3 bases of the junction left unmatched. The germline V gene encodes CDR1 SGHTA and CDR2 FQGNSA. DNA of the CDR3: TGTGCCAGCAGCTTAGGGACAGGGTTTTACGAGCAGTACTTC. Protein sequence: CASSLGTGFYEQYF.

V usage is TRBV9 and J usage is TRBJ2-1, with D unresolved. Per the germline V gene, CDR1 is SGDLS and CDR2 is YYNGEE. The CDR3 has 14 amino acids. Trimming removed 0 bases from V and 5 bases from J, with 9 bases in between. CDR3 sequence reads: CASSVAQRNNEQFF. CDR3 nucleotides: TGTGCCAGCAGCGTAGCCCAGAGAAACAATGAGCAGTTCTTC.

The genes are TRBV5-4 and TRBJ1-1; D gene uncertain. V gave up 0 bases and J gave up 1 base, with 13 bases separating them. Per the germline V gene, CDR1 is SGHNT and CDR2 is YYREEE (reference sequence). The CDR3 consists of 16 residues. The chain's CDR3 is CASSLGVWEGNTEAFF. The CDR3 DNA reads TGTGCCAGCAGCTTGGGTGTGTGGGAAGGGAACACTGAAGCTTTCTTT.

The rearrangement uses TRBV3-1 (or the pseudogene TRBV3-2) and TRBJ1-1, with 8 nucleotides matching TRBD1. CDR1 is LGHDT and CDR2 is YNNKEL in the germline V gene (reference sequence). The CDR3 length is 12 residues. V lost 1 base, J lost 11 bases, and 3 bases stayed unmatched. DNA of the CDR3: TGTGCCAGCAGCCAAGGCTACAGGGGGGCTTTCTTT. Its translation: CASSQGYRGAFF.

This clone was picked up a small number of times. This chain links TRBV13 with TRBJ2-7; D is possibly TRBD2 (7 bases). Germline V gene sequence: CDR1 PRHDT, CDR2 FYEKMQ (reference sequence). This CDR3 comprises 16 residues. V lost 2 bases, J lost 5 bases, and 19 bases lay in between. The CDR3 DNA reads as TGTGCCAGCAGCTTAAAAGGGGGGAGGGGCTTCAACGAGCAGTACTTC. Its protein product is CASSLKGGRGFNEQYF.

This clone was counted only a few times. The chain joins TRBV28 to TRBJ2-7; D uncertain. Trimming took 4 bases from V and 9 from J, leaving 13 bases between them. The length of the CDR3 is 12 residues. Per the germline V gene, CDR1 is MDHEN and CDR2 is SYDVKM. CDR3 coding DNA: TGTGCCAGCAGTTCCCTCTCATACCGGCAGTACTTC. Its translation: CASSSLSYRQYF. The variable domain in full, completed from reference TRBV28 and TRBJ2-7, reads DVKVTQSSRYLVKRTGEKVFLECVQDMDHENMFWYRQDPGLGLRLIYFSYDVKMKEKGDIPEGYSVSREKKERFSLILESASTNQTSMYLCASSSLSYRQYFGPGTRLTVT.

The chain recombines TRBV7-2 with TRBJ1-2; D is ambiguous. V lost 4 bases to trimming and J lost 4 bases, with 16 bases between them. This CDR3 comprises 15 residues. Germline values: CDR1 SGHTA, CDR2 FQGNSA. This chain's CDR3 is CASSSAGPGAYGYTF. Here the CDR3 DNA reads TGTGCCAGCAGCTCCGCAGGTCCAGGAGCCTATGGCTACACCTTC.

This clone was counted a few times. The chain is built from TRBV12-5 and TRBJ1-6; 7 positions match TRBD1. The J segment lost 7 bases and the V segment lost 8 bases, leaving 8 bases of the junction unmatched. The CDR3 contains 14 residues. Germline CDR1 and CDR2: LGHNT and FRNRAP. The CDR3 protein is CASSIRDRNSPLHF. The CDR3 DNA reads TGTGCTAGTTCAATCCGGGACAGAAATTCACCCCTCCACTTT.

This chain connects TRBV7-9 to TRBJ2-3; D unclear. Trimming left V 8 bases short and J 4 bases short, with 10 bases between. CDR1 SEHNR and CDR2 FQNEAQ come from the germline V gene (reference sequence). The CDR3 runs 12 residues. The CDR3 nucleotides read TGTGCCAGCTTGTGGGCAGCAGATACGCAGTATTTT. Amino acids: CASLWAADTQYF.

This clone was seen a handful of times. The chain uses TRBV19 and TRBJ2-3; D remains ambiguous. The CDR3 spans 15 residues. Germline V CDR1 and CDR2: LNHDA, SQIVND (reference sequence). Deletions cut 3 bases from V and 0 bases from J, with 10 bases between. The CDR3, as DNA: TGTGCCAGTAGTATTACGTCGACTAGCACAGATACGCAGTATTTT. Its translation: CASSITSTSTDTQYF. The complete variable domain, with remaining parts taken from reference TRBV19 and TRBJ2-3, reads DGGITQSPKYLFRKEGQNVTLSCEQNLNHDAMYWYRQDPGQGLRLIYYSQIVNDFQKGDIAEGYSVSREKKESFPLTVTSAQKNPTAFYLCASSITSTSTDTQYFGPGTRLTVL.

The chain links TRBV27 to TRBJ2-2; 10 nucleotides agree with TRBD1. Trimming removed 6 bases from V and 5 bases from J; junction bases left unmatched: 6. Germline V gene data show CDR1 as MNHEY and CDR2 as SMNVEV (reference sequence). CDR3 size: 15 residues. The CDR3 coding sequence is TGTGCCAGCAGAAGGACAGGGGGGGGTACCGGGGAGCTGTTTTTT. It encodes CASRRTGGGTGELFF.

This chain connects TRBV19 to TRBJ2-3; TRBD2 might be the D (6 bases). CDR3 length: 14 amino acids. The V and J ends lost 7 bases and 7 bases respectively, with 18 bases between them. Germline V CDR1 and CDR2: LNHDA, SQIVND (reference sequence). DNA for the CDR3: TGTGCCAGTACCACGGGAGAGGGTTTTAATACGCAGTATTTT. It specifies CASTTGEGFNTQYF.

This clone has just a few counts. The genes are TRBV28 and TRBJ2-7, with D perhaps matching TRBD1 or TRBD2 (5 bases each). V was trimmed by 2 bases and J by 4 bases, leaving 12 bases between them. CDR3 length: 14 residues. Germline values: CDR1 MDHEN, CDR2 SYDVKM. The CDR3 protein is CASSLGRDGYEQYF. CDR3 nucleotide sequence: TGTGCCAGCAGTTTAGGACGGGACGGGTACGAGCAGTACTTC.

The rearrangement uses TRBV19 and TRBJ2-7; no reliable D call. V shed 1 base and J shed 3 bases, with 7 bases lying between them. Germline V gives CDR1 LNHDA, CDR2 SQIVND (reference sequence). The CDR3 is 13 residues long. Here the CDR3 reads CASSIGRSYEQYF. The CDR3 DNA reads TGTGCCAGTAGTATAGGCAGAAGCTACGAGCAGTACTTC.

V and J are TRBV11-2 and TRBJ2-5, with 8 bases lining up with TRBD2. The V and J ends lost 1 base and 3 bases, in that order; junction bases with no gene match: 7. The V gene's germline CDR1 is SGHAT and CDR2 FQNNGV. The CDR3 is 16 residues long. The CDR3 sequence is CASSLGVGLAKETQYF. CDR3 sequence (DNA): TGTGCCAGCAGCTTAGGCGTTGGACTAGCCAAAGAGACCCAGTACTTC.

The chain is built from TRBV11-3 and TRBJ2-3; D gene ambiguous. The CDR3 contains 12 residues. From germline, CDR1 is SGHNT and CDR2 YENEEA. V was cut by 6 bases and J by 6 bases, with 10 bases left in between. This CDR3 is CASSRRPDTQYF. CDR3 DNA sequence: TGTGCCAGCAGTCGGAGACCGGATACGCAGTATTTT.

The chain recombines TRBV28 with TRBJ2-7, with 7 bases matching TRBD1. Germline V CDR1 and CDR2: MDHEN, SYDVKM. This CDR3 has 13 amino acids. The trim removed 6 bases at V and 3 bases at J, leaving 5 bases unmatched. The CDR3 region is CASRGQRDYEQYF. CDR3 in DNA: TGTGCCAGCAGGGGACAGCGAGACTACGAGCAGTACTTC.

This CDR3 reads CASSLAGQGVNYGYTF. CDR3 DNA sequence: TGCGCCAGCAGCTTGGCGGGGCAGGGTGTTAACTATGGCTACACCTTC. The V call is TRBV5-1, the J call TRBJ1-2, with D possibly being TRBD1 (5 bases). Germline CDR1 is SGHRS and CDR2 is YFSETQ. Trimming cost V 0 bases and J 1 base, with 13 bases left between them. The CDR3 consists of 16 residues.

CDR3 nucleotides: TGTGCCTGGACCCCCGGTCCCAATGAGCAGTTCTTC. Protein product: CAWTPGPNEQFF. The genes are TRBV30 and TRBJ2-1, with D hard to call. The CDR3 is 12 residues long. V lost 4 bases, J lost 6 bases, and 10 bases lay in between. Germline CDR1 GTSNPN, CDR2 SVGIG (reference sequence).

This chain connects TRBV6-5 to TRBJ1-2; D ambiguous. Trimming cost V 8 bases and J 7 bases, with 14 bases left between them. This CDR3 is built from 12 residues. Germline V lookup: CDR1 MNHEY, CDR2 SVGAGI. For the CDR3, the DNA is TGTGCCAGCGGGTTAGGGCTGAGTGGCTACACCTTC. Encoded protein: CASGLGLSGYTF.

The chain joins TRBV5-1 to TRBJ2-7; D may correspond to TRBD1 or TRBD2 (5 bases each). The V gene lost 0 bases and the J gene lost 4 bases, with 14 bases spanning the gap. The CDR3 loop spans 15 amino acids. Per germline, CDR1 SGHRS and CDR2 YFSETQ. The CDR3 loop is CASSLARAGIYEQYF. CDR3 nucleotides: TGCGCCAGCAGCTTGGCCAGGGCGGGCATTTACGAGCAGTACTTC.